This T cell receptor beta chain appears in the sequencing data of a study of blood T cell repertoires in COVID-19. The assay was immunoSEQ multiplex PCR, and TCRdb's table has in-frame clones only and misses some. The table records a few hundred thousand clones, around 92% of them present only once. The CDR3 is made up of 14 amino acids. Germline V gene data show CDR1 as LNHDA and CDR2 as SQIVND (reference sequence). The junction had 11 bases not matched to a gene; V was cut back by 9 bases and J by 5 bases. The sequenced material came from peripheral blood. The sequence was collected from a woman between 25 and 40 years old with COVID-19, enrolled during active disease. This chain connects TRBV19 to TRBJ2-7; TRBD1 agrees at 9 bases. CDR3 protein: CARPPGQGKNEQYV. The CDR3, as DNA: TGTGCCAGACCCCCGGGACAGGGAAAAAACGAGCAGTACGTC.